The rows below give T cell receptor beta chains drawn from one sample of a study of T cell responses to AZD1222 COVID-19 vaccine. The assay was immunoSEQ multiplex PCR, and TCRdb's table has in-frame clones only and misses some. The table includes about 69,000 clones, 70% to 90% detected once. The sequenced sample was peripheral blood, obtained 28 days after the second AZD1222 dose. Receptors were obtained from an adult who received the AZD1222 COVID-19 vaccine. Each CDR3 is given with its conserved first and last residue. The order of the fields is D gene, V gene, J gene, clone size, CDR3 DNA, CDR3 protein. The D gene is left open where the match is weak. The size field is filled for only some rows; it gives once, few, many or a size class.

TRBD1	TRBV19	TRBJ1-1	.	TGTGCCAGTAGTATATGGGGACAGAGGAACACTGAAGCTTTCTTT	CASSIWGQRNTEAFF
TRBD2	TRBV5-1	TRBJ2-5	.	TGCGCCAGCAGCTTGCTACTAGCGGGGCAAGAGACCCAGTACTTC	CASSLLLAGQETQYF
.	TRBV5-4	TRBJ2-1	.	TGTGCCAGCAGCTTCGGCAACAATGAGCAGTTCTTC	CASSFGNNEQFF
TRBD1	TRBV19	TRBJ1-2	.	TGTGCCAGTAACCTCCAGCAGGGGGCCGGTTTCACTTCCTTC	CASNLQQGAGFTSF
.	TRBV7-2	TRBJ1-5	.	TGTGCCAGCAGCATCGGGAGGCAGGGGTACAATCAGCCCCAGCATTTT	CASSIGRQGYNQPQHF
.	TRBV9	TRBJ1-1	.	TGTGCCAGCAGCCCCCAGACAGGCGGGACTGAAGCTTTCTTT	CASSPQTGGTEAFF
.	TRBV23-1	TRBJ1-5	.	TGCGCCAGCAGTCAATTCCGGGACACGCTAAGTAATCAGCCCCAGCATTTT	CASSQFRDTLSNQPQHF
.	TRBV5-1	TRBJ1-2	.	TGCGCCAGCAGCGCGGAGGGGAGCTATGGCTACACCTTC	CASSAEGSYGYTF
.	TRBV5-1	TRBJ1-1	.	TGCGCCAGCAGCTTGGCCTATAGCCCCCTTCAGATGGGGAATGAAGCTTTCTTT	CASSLAYSPLQMGNEAFF
.	TRBV5-8	TRBJ1-4	.	TGTGCCAGCAGCTACCGGGACGGACGGGGTGAAAAACTGTTTTTT	CASSYRDGRGEKLFF
.	TRBV25-1	TRBJ2-1	.	TGTGCCAGCAGTGTTAGCGCGCAGCAGTTCTTC	CASSVSAQQFF
.	TRBV4-2	TRBJ1-3	.	TGTGCCAGCAGCCGGAACAGACAGGCCCAAAACACCATATATTTT	CASSRNRQAQNTIYF
.	TRBV5-8	TRBJ1-1	.	TGTGCCAGCAGCCCGCAGGGCCGGGGAGCTTTCTTT	CASSPQGRGAFF
.	TRBV14	TRBJ1-6	once	TGTGCCAGCAGCCAAGTTCGTAACGTCTTAAATTCACCCCTCCACTTT	CASSQVRNVLNSPLHF
TRBD2	TRBV14	TRBJ2-7	.	TGTGCCAGCAGCCCTGGGACTAGCGGAGTTAGGGAGCAGTACTTC	CASSPGTSGVREQYF
.	TRBV28	TRBJ1-2	.	TGTGCCAGCAGTGGGACGCGCCGGGGCTACACCTTC	CASSGTRRGYTF
.	TRBV7-9	TRBJ1-2	.	TGTGCCAGCAGCCTTCAGGGGAGTGGCTACACCTTC	CASSLQGSGYTF
.	TRBV6-5	TRBJ2-1	.	TGTGCCAGCAAGGCAGAGAGCAGCTCCTACAATGAGCAGTTCTTC	CASKAESSSYNEQFF
TRBD2	TRBV20-1	TRBJ2-7	few	TGCAGTGCTAGTTCAAGCGGGAGGGACTACGAGCAGTACTTC	CSASSSGRDYEQYF
.	TRBV10-1	TRBJ2-5	once	TGCGCCAGCAGTGGGACAGTTCAAGAGACCCAGTACTTC	CASSGTVQETQYF
.	TRBV15	TRBJ1-2	.	TGTGCCACCAGCAGAACTGGTGGGGGGAACTATGGCTACACCTTC	CATSRTGGGNYGYTF
TRBD2	TRBV14	TRBJ2-5	.	TGTGCCAGCAGCTTCAACGGCGGGGGGGAGACCCAGTACTTC	CASSFNGGGETQYF
TRBD1	TRBV11-2	TRBJ2-7	few	TGTGCCAGCAGCCATGGACAGGGCTACGAGCAGTACTTC	CASSHGQGYEQYF
.	TRBV12-3/TRBV12-4	TRBJ2-7	once	TGTGCCAGCAGTTTTGTGACCTACGAGCAGTACTTC	CASSFVTYEQYF
.	TRBV2	TRBJ1-1	.	TGTGCCAGGATAGACGGGGGCATTACTGAAGCTTTCTTT	CARIDGGITEAFF
.	TRBV27	TRBJ2-1	.	TGTGCCAGTTCAGGGGGGGGAGGCTCCTACAATGAGCAGTTCTTC	CASSGGGGSYNEQFF
.	TRBV27	TRBJ1-1	few	TGTGCCAGCAGTGGTGGGCGGATGAACACTGAAGCTTTCTTT	CASSGGRMNTEAFF
TRBD1	TRBV5-5	TRBJ1-6	few	TGTGCCAGCAGCTACGGGACAGAAGTTAATTCACCCCTCCACTTT	CASSYGTEVNSPLHF
.	TRBV7-7	TRBJ2-2	.	TGTGCCAGCAGCCCAGGGGGGAACGGGGAGCTGTTTTTT	CASSPGGNGELFF
.	TRBV12-3/TRBV12-4	TRBJ1-2	.	TGTGCCAGCAGTTGGGGGAGGCGAGGCTACACCTTC	CASSWGRRGYTF
.	TRBV6-5	TRBJ2-2	.	TGTGCCAGCAGTTACTCGCGACCTGTACACACCGGGGAGCTGTTTTTT	CASSYSRPVHTGELFF
.	TRBV14	TRBJ1-5	.	TGTGCCAGCAGCCACAGAGGCGGACAGCCCCAGCATTTT	CASSHRGGQPQHF
TRBD2	TRBV7-2	TRBJ2-5	.	TGTGCCAGCAGCTTAGTTAGCGGGAGTCAGACCCAGTACTTC	CASSLVSGSQTQYF
.	TRBV6-5	TRBJ1-1	.	TGTGCCAGCAGTTACTCGAATACGGGGATGAACACTGAAGCTTTCTTT	CASSYSNTGMNTEAFF
.	TRBV13	TRBJ1-1	once	TGTGCCAGCAGCTTTCGGGGGCCTGAAGCTTTCTTT	CASSFRGPEAFF
.	TRBV11-2	TRBJ1-1	.	TGTGCCAGCAGCCCCCTGGGAGACGAAGCTTTCTTT	CASSPLGDEAFF